The 7 T cell receptor beta chains below all came from one sample that was sequenced in a study of T cell responses to AZD1222 COVID-19 vaccine. The assay was immunoSEQ multiplex PCR, and TCRdb's table has in-frame clones only and misses some. The sample consists of around 100,000 clones, about 88% of them appearing once. This material consisted of peripheral blood, taken on day 0 of AZD1222 vaccination. Receptors originate from an adult in good health.

This clone has only a few counts. The gene calls are TRBV30 and TRBJ2-7; 10 positions agree with TRBD1. The ends lost 2 bases at V and 5 bases at J; junction bases unmatched: 6. This CDR3 is built from 14 residues. Germline CDR1 is GTSNPN and CDR2 is SVGIG (reference sequence). In DNA, the CDR3 is TGTGCCTGGAGTTCGGGACAGGGGAGGCACGAGCAGTACTTC. It encodes CAWSSGQGRHEQYF.

This clone was seen just once. The chain employs TRBV5-1 and TRBJ2-7; 11 bases map to TRBD2. Germline-derived CDR1 and CDR2 are SGHRS and YFSETQ. V shed 0 bases, J shed 2 bases, and the junction held 4 bases outside the gene matches. The CDR3 consists of 16 residues. The CDR3 DNA sequence: TGCGCCAGCAGCTTGGATACTAGCGGGAGAACCTACGAGCAGTACTTC. It is translated as CASSLDTSGRTYEQYF.

The rearrangement uses TRBV9 and TRBJ1-6; tentatively, D is TRBD1 (5 bases). CDR3 length: 15 amino acids. Trimming shortened V by 3 bases and J by 7 bases, and 14 bases separated the two germline ends. The V gene's germline CDR1 is SGDLS and CDR2 YYNGEE. The CDR3 nucleotides are TGTGCCAGCAGCGGAGGAGGGACGGTGAATTCACCCCTCCACTTT. It codes for CASSGGGTVNSPLHF.

This chain connects TRBV11-3 to TRBJ2-6; D is tentatively TRBD1 or TRBD2 (6 bases each). Germline V CDR1 and CDR2: SGHNT, YENEEA. The ends were cut back, 7 bases at V and 0 bases at J, with 19 bases in the middle. The CDR3 extends over 18 amino acids. The CDR3 loop reads CASTGAPLRGSGANVLTF. The CDR3 coding sequence is TGTGCCAGCACGGGGGCCCCGCTCCGTGGCTCTGGGGCCAACGTCCTGACTTTC.

This clone was counted between two and nine times. This chain joins TRBV11-3 and TRBJ1-1; 7 nucleotides agree with TRBD1. The length of the CDR3 is 16 residues. Germline loops: CDR1 SGHNT, CDR2 YENEEA. With V trimmed by 6 bases and J by 6 bases, 16 bases remained unmatched. The CDR3 loop is CASRPEGARVVAEAFF. The CDR3 DNA follows: TGTGCCAGCAGACCCGAGGGGGCGCGGGTCGTTGCTGAAGCTTTCTTT.

This sequence joins TRBV4-3 and TRBJ1-2; D is undetermined. CDR3 length: 16 amino acids. Germline V gene lookup returns CDR1 LGHNA and CDR2 YSLEER. The V and J ends lost 5 bases and 6 bases respectively, with 22 bases between them. The CDR3 DNA follows: TGCGCCAGCAGCTTCCTTTCGGCCCTCTCGGCGGATGGCTACACCTTC. Translated: CASSFLSALSADGYTF.

The chain employs TRBV7-2 and TRBJ2-1, with a weak D call TRBD2 (5 bases). The CDR3 extends over 16 amino acids. V was clipped by 5 bases and J by 0 bases, with 14 bases between them. The germline V gene has CDR1 SGHTA and CDR2 FQGNSA. DNA of the CDR3: TGTGCCAGCAGCCTTAACAGTGGGAGCTCCTACAATGAGCAGTTCTTC. Translating gives CASSLNSGSSYNEQFF.